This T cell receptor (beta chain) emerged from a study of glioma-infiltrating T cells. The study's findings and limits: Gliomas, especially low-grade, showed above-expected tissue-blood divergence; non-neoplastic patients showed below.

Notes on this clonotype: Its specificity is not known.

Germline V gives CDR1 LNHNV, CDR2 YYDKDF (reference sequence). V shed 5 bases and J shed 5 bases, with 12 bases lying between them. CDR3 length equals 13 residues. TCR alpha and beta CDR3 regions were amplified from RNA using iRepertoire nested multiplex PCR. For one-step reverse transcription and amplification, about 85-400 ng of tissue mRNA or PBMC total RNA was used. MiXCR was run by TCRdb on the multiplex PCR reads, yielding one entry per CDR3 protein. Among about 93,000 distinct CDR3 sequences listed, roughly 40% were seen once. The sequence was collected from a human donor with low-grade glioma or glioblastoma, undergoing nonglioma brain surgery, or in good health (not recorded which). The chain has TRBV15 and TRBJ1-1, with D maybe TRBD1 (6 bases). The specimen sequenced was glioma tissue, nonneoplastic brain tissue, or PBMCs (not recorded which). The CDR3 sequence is CATSAQGRTEAFF. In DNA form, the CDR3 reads TGTGCCACCAGCGCTCAGGGGAGAACTGAAGCTTTCTTT.